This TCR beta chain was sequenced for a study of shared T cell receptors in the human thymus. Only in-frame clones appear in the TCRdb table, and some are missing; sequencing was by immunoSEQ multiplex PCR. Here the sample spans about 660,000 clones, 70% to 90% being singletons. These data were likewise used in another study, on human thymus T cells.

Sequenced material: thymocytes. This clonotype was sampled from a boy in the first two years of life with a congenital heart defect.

The DNA for the CDR3 is TGCAGCGTTGAAGAGGGGCAGGGTAAAGGCTACACCTTC. This codes for CSVEEGQGKGYTF. The chain employs TRBV29-1 and TRBJ1-2, with a weak D call TRBD1 (5 bases). Per germline, CDR1 SQVTM and CDR2 ANQGSEA. Trimming shortened V by 0 bases and J by 8 bases, and 13 bases separated the two germline ends. This CDR3 is built from 13 residues.